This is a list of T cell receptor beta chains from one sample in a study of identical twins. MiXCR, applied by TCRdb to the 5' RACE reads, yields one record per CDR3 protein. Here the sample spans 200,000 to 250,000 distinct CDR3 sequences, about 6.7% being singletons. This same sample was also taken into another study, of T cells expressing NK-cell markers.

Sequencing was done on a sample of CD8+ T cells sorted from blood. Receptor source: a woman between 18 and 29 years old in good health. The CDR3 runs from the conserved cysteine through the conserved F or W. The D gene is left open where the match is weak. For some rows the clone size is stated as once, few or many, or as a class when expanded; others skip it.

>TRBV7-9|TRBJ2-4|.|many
CASSLPQGGKNIQYF
TGTGCCAGCAGCCTACCACAGGGAGGCAAAAACATTCAGTACTTC
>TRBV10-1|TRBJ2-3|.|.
CASSDGALGDTQYF
TGCGCCAGCAGTGATGGAGCGCTGGGAGATACGCAGTATTTT
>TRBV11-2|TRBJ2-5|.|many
CASSFWVETQYF
TGTGCCAGCAGCTTTTGGGTGGAGACCCAGTACTTC
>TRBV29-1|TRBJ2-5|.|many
CSVEDLLTGETQYF
TGCAGCGTTGAAGATCTTCTAACGGGAGAGACCCAGTACTTC
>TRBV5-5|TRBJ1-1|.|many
CASSLAGGIWTEAFF
TGTGCCAGCAGCTTGGCCGGGGGAATTTGGACTGAAGCTTTCTTT
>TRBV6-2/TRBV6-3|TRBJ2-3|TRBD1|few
CASSYPAVQGDGSTDTQYF
TGTGCCAGCAGTTACCCCGCCGTACAGGGGGATGGTAGCACAGATACGCAGTATTTT
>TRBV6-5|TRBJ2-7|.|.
CASSYTPTTGEEQYF
TGTGCCAGCAGTTACACTCCGACGACGGGTGAGGAGCAGTACTTC
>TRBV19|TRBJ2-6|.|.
CASSEAVGRESYISGANVLTF
TGTGCCAGTAGCGAGGCAGTCGGACGGGAATCATATATCTCTGGGGCCAACGTCCTGACTTTC
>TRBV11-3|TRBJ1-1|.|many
CASSLDGGRTEAFF
TGTGCCAGCAGCTTAGACGGGGGTCGAACTGAAGCTTTCTTT
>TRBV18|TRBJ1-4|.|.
CASSRSIEGLFF
TGTGCCAGCTCACGTTCTATCGAGGGGCTGTTTTTT
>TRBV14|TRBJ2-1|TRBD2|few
CASSQDRSSGVPNEQFF
TGTGCCAGCAGCCAAGATCGGTCTAGCGGAGTACCCAATGAGCAGTTCTTC
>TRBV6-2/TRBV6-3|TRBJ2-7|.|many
CASRTGTAEQYF
TGTGCCAGCAGAACCGGGACGGCCGAGCAGTACTTC
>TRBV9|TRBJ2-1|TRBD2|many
CASAIDGASGVNEQFF
TGTGCCAGCGCCATTGACGGGGCTAGCGGAGTCAATGAGCAGTTCTTC
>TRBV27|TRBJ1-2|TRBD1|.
CASSSSETGYFGYTF
TGTGCCAGCAGTTCATCGGAGACAGGGTACTTTGGCTACACCTTC
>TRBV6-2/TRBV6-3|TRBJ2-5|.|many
CASSDGFQETQYF
TGTGCCAGCTCGGACGGATTCCAAGAGACCCAGTACTTC
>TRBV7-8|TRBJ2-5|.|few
CASSRTAQIQETQYF
TGTGCCAGCAGCCGGACAGCCCAAATCCAAGAGACCCAGTACTTC
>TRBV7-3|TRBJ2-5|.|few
CASSQTGSSMETQYF
TGTGCCAGCAGCCAAACGGGTAGTAGCATGGAGACCCAGTACTTC
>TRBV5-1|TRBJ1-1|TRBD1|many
CASSQQQGRTEAFF
TGCGCCAGCAGCCAACAACAGGGGAGAACTGAAGCTTTCTTT
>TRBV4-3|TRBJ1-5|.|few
CASSQDGGWQPQHF
TGCGCCAGCAGCCAAGATGGGGGGTGGCAGCCCCAGCATTTT
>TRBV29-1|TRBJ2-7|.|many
CSAQTVAGGYEQYF
TGCAGCGCCCAAACGGTGGCCGGGGGTTACGAGCAGTACTTC
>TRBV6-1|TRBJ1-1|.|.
CASSQIWGGNTEAFF
TGTGCCAGCAGCCAAATTTGGGGCGGGAACACTGAAGCTTTCTTT
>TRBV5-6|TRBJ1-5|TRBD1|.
CASSWGTGSSQPQHF
TGTGCCAGCAGCTGGGGGACAGGGAGTAGTCAGCCCCAGCATTTT
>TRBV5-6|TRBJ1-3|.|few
CASSLQSWNTIYF
TGTGCCAGCAGCTTGCAAAGTTGGAACACCATATATTTT
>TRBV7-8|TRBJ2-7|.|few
CASSPDFYEQYF
TGTGCCAGCAGCCCAGACTTCTACGAGCAGTACTTC
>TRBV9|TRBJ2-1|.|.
CASSVGGSPRNEQFF
TGTGCCAGCAGCGTAGGTGGGAGTCCCAGGAATGAGCAGTTCTTC
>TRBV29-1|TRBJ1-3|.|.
CSVSGLNPGNTIYF
TGCAGCGTGTCCGGACTGAACCCTGGAAACACCATATATTTT
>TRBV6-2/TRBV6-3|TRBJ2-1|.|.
CASSYSTGTPFMSYNEQFF
TGTGCCAGCAGTTACTCGACTGGGACTCCCTTCATGTCCTACAATGAGCAGTTCTTC
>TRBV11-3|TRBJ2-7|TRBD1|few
CASSLNRGGTYEQYF
TGTGCCAGCAGCTTAAACAGGGGTGGGACCTACGAGCAGTACTTC
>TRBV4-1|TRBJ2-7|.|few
CASSQDNAGYYEQYF
TGCGCCAGCAGCCAAGATAATGCAGGATACTACGAGCAGTACTTC